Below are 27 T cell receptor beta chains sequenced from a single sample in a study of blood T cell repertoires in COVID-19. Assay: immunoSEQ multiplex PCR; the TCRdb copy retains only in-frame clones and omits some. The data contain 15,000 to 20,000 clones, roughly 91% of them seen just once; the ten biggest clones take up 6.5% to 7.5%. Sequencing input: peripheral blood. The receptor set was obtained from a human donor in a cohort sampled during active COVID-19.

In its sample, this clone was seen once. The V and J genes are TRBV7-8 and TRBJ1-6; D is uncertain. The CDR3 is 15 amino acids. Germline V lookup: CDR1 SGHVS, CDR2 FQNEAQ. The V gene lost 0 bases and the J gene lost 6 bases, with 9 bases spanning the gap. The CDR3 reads CASSLARGSNSPLHF. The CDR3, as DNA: TGTGCCAGCAGCTTAGCGCGGGGTAGTAATTCACCCCTCCACTTT. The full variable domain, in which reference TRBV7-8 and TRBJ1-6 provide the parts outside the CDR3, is GAGVSQSPRYKVAKRGQDVALRCDPISGHVSLFWYQQALGQGPEFLTYFQNEAQLDKSGLPSDRFFAERPEGSVSTLKIQRTQQEDSAVYLCASSLARGSNSPLHFGNGTRLTVT.

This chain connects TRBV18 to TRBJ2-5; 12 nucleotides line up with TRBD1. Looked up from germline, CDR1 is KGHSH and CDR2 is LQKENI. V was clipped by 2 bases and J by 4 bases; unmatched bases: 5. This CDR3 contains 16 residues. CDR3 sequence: CASSPMGQGARETQYF. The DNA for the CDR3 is TGTGCCAGCTCACCAATGGGACAGGGGGCAAGAGAGACCCAGTACTTC. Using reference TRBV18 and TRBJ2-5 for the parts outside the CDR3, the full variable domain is NAGVMQNPRHLVRRRGQEARLRCSPMKGHSHVYWYRQLPEEGLKFMVYLQKENIIDESGMPKERFSAEFPKEGPSILRIQQVVRGDSAAYFCASSPMGQGARETQYFGPGTRLLVL.

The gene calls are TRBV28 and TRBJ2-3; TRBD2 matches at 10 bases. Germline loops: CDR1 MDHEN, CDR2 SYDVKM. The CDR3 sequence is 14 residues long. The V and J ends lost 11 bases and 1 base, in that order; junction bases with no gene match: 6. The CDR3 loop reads CAGGTSGGTDTQYF. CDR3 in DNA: TGTGCCGGGGGTACTAGCGGGGGCACAGATACGCAGTATTTT.

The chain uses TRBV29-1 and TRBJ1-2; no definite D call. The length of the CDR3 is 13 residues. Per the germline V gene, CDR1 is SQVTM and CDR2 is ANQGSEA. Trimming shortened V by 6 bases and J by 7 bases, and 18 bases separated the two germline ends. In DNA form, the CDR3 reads TGCAGCGTGAGTACGGGCCGAGGGATTGGCTACACCTTC. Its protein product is CSVSTGRGIGYTF.

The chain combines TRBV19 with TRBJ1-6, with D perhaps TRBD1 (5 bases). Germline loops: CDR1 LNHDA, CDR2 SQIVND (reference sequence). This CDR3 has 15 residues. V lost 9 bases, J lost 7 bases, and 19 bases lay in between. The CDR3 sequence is CASPGGRFPNSPLHF. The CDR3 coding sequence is TGTGCCAGCCCCGGGGGTAGGTTTCCAAATTCACCCCTCCACTTT.

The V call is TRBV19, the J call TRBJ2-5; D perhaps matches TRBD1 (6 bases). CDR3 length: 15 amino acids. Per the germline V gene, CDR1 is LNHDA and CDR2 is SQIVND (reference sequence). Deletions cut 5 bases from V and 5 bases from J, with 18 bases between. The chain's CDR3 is CASSSGQPAPETQYF. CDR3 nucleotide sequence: TGTGCCAGTAGTTCCGGACAGCCTGCTCCCGAGACCCAGTACTTC.

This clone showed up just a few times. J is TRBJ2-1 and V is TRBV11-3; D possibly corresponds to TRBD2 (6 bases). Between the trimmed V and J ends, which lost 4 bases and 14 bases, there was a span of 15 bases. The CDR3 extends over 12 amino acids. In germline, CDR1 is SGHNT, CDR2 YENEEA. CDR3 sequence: CASSSPPGVEFF. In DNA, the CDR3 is TGTGCCAGCAGCTCGCCGCCGGGGGTGGAGTTCTTC.

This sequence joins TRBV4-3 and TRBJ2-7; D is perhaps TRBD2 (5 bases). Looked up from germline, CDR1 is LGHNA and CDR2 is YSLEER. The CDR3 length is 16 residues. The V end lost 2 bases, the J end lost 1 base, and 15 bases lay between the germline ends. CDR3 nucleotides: TGCGCCAGCAGCCAACACCTCGGACTGCCGTCCTACGAGCAGTACTTC. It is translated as CASSQHLGLPSYEQYF.

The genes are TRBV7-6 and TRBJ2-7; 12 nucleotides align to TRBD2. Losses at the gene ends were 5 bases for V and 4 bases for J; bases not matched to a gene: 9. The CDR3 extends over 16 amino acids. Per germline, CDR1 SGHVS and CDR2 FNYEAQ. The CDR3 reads CASSPRLAGVSYEQYF. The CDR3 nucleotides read TGTGCCAGCAGCCCTCGACTAGCGGGAGTTAGTTACGAGCAGTACTTC.

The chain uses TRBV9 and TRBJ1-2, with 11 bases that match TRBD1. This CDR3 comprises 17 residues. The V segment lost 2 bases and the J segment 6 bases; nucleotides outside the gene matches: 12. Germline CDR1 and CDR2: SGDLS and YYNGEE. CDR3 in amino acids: CASSVDPSGTGGNGYTF. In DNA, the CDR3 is TGTGCCAGCAGCGTGGACCCCTCCGGGACAGGGGGAAATGGCTACACCTTC.

The CDR3 DNA reads as TGTGCCAGCAGCCATCTCGCGGGGGCCGCCCGAGAGCAGTACTTC. Its protein is CASSHLAGAAREQYF. The chain carries TRBV5-4 and TRBJ2-7; D possibly corresponds to TRBD2 (7 bases). In germline, CDR1 is SGHNT, CDR2 YYREEE (reference sequence). Trimming removed 4 bases at V and 7 bases at J, with 21 bases between. The CDR3 runs 15 residues.

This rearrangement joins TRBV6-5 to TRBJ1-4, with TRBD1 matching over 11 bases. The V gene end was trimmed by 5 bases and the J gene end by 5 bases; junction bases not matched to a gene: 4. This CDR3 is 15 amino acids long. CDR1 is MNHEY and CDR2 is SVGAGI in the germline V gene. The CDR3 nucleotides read TGTGCCAGCAGTCTAGGACAGGGGGCAAATGAAAAACTGTTTTTT. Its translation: CASSLGQGANEKLFF.

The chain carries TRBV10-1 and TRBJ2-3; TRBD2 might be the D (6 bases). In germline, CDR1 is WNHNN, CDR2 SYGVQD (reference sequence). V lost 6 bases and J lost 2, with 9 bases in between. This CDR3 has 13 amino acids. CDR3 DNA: TGCGCCAGCAGCGGAGGGCCCACAGATACGCAGTATTTT. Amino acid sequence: CASSGGPTDTQYF.

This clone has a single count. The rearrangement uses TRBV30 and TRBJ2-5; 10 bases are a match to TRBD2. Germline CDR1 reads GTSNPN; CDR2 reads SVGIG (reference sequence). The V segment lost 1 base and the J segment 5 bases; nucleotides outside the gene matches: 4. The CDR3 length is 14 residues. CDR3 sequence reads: CAWSGSGGLETQYF. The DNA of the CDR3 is TGTGCCTGGAGTGGTAGCGGGGGGTTGGAGACCCAGTACTTC.

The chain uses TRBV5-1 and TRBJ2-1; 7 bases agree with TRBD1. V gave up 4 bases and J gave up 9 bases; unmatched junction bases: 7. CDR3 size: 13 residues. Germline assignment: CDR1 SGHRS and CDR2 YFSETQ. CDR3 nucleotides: TGCGCCAGCAGCCTAAGGGGGCGGGTTGAGCAGTTCTTC. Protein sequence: CASSLRGRVEQFF.

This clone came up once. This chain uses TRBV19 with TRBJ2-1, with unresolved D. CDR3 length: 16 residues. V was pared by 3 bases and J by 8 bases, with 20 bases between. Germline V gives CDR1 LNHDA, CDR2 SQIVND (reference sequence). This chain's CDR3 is CASSILGLRSIHEQFF. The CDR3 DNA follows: TGTGCCAGTAGTATCCTGGGCCTTAGATCTATCCATGAGCAGTTCTTC.

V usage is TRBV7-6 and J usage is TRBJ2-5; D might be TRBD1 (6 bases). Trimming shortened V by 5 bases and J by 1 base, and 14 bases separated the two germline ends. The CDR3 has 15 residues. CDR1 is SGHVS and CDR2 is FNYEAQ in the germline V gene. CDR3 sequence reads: CASSVVKGVQETQYF. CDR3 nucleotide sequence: TGTGCCAGCAGCGTGGTTAAGGGGGTCCAAGAGACCCAGTACTTC. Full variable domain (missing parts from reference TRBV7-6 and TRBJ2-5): GAGVSQSPRYKVTKRGQDVALRCDPISGHVSLYWYRQALGQGPEFLTYFNYEAQQDKSGLPNDRFSAERPEGSISTLTIQRTEQRDSAMYRCASSVVKGVQETQYFGPGTRLLVL.

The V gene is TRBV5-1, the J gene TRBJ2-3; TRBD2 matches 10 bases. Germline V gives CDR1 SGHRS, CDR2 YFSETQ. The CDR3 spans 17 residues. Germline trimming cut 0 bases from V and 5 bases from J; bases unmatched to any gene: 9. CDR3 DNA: TGCGCCAGCAGCTTGGGTCTGCTAGCGGGAGATCGAGATACGCAGTATTTT. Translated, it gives CASSLGLLAGDRDTQYF.

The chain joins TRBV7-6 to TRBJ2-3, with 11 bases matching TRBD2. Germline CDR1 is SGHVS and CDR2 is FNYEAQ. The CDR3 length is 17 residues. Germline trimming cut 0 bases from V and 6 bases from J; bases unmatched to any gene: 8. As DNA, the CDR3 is TGTGCCAGCAGCTTAGCGACTAGCGGGATCCAAGGGGATACGCAGTATTTT. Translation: CASSLATSGIQGDTQYF. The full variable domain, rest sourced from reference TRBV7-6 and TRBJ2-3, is GAGVSQSPRYKVTKRGQDVALRCDPISGHVSLYWYRQALGQGPEFLTYFNYEAQQDKSGLPNDRFSAERPEGSISTLTIQRTEQRDSAMYRCASSLATSGIQGDTQYFGPGTRLTVL.

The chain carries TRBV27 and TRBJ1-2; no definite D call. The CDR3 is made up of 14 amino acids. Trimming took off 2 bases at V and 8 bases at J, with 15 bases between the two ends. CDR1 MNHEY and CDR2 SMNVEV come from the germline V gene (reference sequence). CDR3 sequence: CASSLEAGPDGYTF. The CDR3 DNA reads TGTGCCAGCAGTTTAGAGGCGGGCCCTGACGGCTACACCTTC.

The chain's CDR3 is CASSQTGVSGYTF. DNA of the CDR3: TGTGCCAGTAGTCAAACAGGGGTTAGTGGCTACACCTTC. J is TRBJ1-2 and V is TRBV19; TRBD1 matches at 7 bases. V shed 5 bases and J 7 bases; nucleotides not matched to a gene: 7. Germline loops: CDR1 LNHDA, CDR2 SQIVND (reference sequence). This CDR3 is 13 amino acids long.

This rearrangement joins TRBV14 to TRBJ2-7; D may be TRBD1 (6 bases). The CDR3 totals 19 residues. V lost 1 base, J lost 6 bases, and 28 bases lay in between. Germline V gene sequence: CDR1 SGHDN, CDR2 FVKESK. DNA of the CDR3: TGTGCCAGCAGCCAAGTCCGAAGGACAGCCAACAGTCCGGGTTCCGAGCAGTACTTC. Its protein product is CASSQVRRTANSPGSEQYF.

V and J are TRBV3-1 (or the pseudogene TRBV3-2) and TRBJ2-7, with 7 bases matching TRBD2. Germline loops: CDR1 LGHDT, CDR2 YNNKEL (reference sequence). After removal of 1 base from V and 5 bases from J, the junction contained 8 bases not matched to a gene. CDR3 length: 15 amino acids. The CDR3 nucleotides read TGTGCCAGCAGCCAAGCCACCACTCGGGGGGACGAGCAGTACTTC. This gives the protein CASSQATTRGDEQYF.

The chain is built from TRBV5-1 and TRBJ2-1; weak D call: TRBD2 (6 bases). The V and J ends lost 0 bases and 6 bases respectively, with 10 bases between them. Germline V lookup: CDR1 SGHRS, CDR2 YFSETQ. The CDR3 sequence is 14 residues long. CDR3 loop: CASSLELAVNEQFF. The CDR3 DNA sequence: TGCGCCAGCAGCTTGGAACTAGCAGTCAATGAGCAGTTCTTC.

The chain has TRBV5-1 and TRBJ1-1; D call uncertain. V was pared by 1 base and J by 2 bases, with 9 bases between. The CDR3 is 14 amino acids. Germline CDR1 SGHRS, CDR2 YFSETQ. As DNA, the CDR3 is TGCGCCAGCAGCTTGAGCCAGGTTAACACTGAAGCTTTCTTT. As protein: CASSLSQVNTEAFF.

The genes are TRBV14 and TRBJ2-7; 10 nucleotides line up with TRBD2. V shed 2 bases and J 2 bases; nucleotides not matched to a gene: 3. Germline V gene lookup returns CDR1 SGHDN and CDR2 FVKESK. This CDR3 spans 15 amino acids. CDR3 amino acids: CASSQQGLAAYEQYF. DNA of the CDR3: TGTGCCAGCAGCCAACAAGGACTAGCGGCCTACGAGCAGTACTTC.

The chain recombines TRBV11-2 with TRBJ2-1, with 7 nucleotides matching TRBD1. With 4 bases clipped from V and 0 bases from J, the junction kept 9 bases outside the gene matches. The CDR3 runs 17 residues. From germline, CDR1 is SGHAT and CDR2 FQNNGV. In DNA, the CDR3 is TGTGCCAGCAGCTCACATTACAGGGGAAGCTCCTACAATGAGCAGTTCTTC. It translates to CASSSHYRGSSYNEQFF.